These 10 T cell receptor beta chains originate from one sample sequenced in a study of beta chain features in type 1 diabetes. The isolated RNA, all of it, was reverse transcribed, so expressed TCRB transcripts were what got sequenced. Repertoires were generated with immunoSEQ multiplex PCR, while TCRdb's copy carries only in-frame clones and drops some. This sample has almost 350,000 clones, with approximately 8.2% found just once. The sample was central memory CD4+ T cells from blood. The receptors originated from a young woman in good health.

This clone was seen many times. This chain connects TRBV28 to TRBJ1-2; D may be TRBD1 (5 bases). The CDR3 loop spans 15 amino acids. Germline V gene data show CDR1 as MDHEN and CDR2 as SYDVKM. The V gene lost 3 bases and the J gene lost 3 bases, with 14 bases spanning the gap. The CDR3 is CASSLTQGPDYGYTF. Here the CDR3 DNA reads TGTGCCAGCAGTTTGACCCAGGGACCTGACTATGGCTACACCTTC.

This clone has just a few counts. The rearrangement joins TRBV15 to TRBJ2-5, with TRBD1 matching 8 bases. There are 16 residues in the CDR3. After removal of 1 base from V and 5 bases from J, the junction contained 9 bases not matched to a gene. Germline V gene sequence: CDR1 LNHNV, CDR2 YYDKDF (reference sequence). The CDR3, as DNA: TGTGCCACCAGCAGAGTTGGTAGGAACAGGGGGGAGACCCAGTACTTC. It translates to CATSRVGRNRGETQYF.

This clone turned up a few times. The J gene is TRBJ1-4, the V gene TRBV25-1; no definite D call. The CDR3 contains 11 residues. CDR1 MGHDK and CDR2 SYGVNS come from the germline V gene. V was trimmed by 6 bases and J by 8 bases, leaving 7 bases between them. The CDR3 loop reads CASRGGEKLFF. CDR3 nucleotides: TGTGCCAGCAGGGGAGGGGAAAAACTGTTTTTT.

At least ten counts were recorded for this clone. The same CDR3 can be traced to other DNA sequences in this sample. The DNA for the CDR3 is TGTGCCAGCAGTAGAGGGACTCACAATGAGCAGTTCTTC. It encodes CASSRGTHNEQFF. The chain recombines TRBV6-5 with TRBJ2-1, with TRBD2 as a possible D gene (6 bases). The CDR3 is 13 amino acids. From germline, CDR1 is MNHEY and CDR2 SVGAGI. Trimming shortened V by 5 bases and J by 5 bases, and 10 bases separated the two germline ends.

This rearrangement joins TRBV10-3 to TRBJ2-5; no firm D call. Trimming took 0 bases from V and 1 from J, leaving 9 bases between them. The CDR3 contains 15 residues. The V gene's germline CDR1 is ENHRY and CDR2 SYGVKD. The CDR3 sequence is CAISESTTGQETQYF. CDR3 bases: TGTGCCATCAGTGAGTCGACGACGGGCCAAGAGACCCAGTACTTC.

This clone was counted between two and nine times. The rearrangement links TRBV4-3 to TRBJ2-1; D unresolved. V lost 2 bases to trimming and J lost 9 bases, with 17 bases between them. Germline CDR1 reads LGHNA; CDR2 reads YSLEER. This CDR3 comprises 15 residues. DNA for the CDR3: TGCGCCAGCAGCCAAAATAGCTTGTGGTATGGTGAGCAGTTCTTC. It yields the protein CASSQNSLWYGEQFF.

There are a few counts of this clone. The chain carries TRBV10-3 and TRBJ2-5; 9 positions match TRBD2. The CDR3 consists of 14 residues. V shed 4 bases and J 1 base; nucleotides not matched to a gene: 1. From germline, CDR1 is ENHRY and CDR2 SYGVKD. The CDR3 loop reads CAISGSGSQETQYF. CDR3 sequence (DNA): TGTGCCATCAGTGGTAGCGGGAGCCAAGAGACCCAGTACTTC.

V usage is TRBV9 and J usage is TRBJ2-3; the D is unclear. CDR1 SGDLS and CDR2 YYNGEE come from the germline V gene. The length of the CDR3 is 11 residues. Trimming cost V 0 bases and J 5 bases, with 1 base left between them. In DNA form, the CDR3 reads TGTGCCAGCAGCGTAGAAGATACGCAGTATTTT. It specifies CASSVEDTQYF.

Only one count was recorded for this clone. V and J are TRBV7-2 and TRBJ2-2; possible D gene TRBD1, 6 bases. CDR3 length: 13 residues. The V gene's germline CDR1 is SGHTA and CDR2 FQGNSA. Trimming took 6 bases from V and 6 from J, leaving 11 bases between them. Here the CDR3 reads CASRKTGSGELFF. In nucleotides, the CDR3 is TGTGCCAGCAGAAAAACAGGGTCCGGGGAGCTGTTTTTT.

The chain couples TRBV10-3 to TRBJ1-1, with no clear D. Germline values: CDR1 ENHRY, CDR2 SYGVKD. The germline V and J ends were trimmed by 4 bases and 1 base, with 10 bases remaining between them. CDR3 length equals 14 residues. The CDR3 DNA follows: TGTGCCATCAGTGGCCAGTTGGCGAACACTGAAGCTTTCTTT. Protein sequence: CAISGQLANTEAFF.